These T cell receptor beta chains were read from a single sample in a study of brain T cells in children with intractable seizures. Assay used: immunoSEQ multiplex PCR; TCRdb lists only in-frame clones, some missing. The sample includes approximately 330,000 clones, approximately 93% seen only once; the top ten take around 6%. This specimen consisted of peripheral blood, obtained 4 to 5 months after surgery. These receptors originate from a boy in the first two years of life with tuberous sclerosis and intractable seizures. The CDR3 runs from the conserved cysteine through the conserved F or W. The D gene is left open where the match is weak. Expanded clones get a size class; other rows say once, few or many, or leave the size out.

CDR3 protein,CDR3 DNA,D gene,V gene,J gene,clone size
CSGGSSYEQYF,TGCAGCGGGGGGAGCTCCTACGAGCAGTACTTC,.,TRBV29-1,TRBJ2-7,.
CASRPLYSRDGYTF,TGTGCCAGCAGACCCCTTTATTCTCGGGATGGCTACACCTTC,.,TRBV5-4,TRBJ1-2,few
CASSQDDLTGVAYGYTF,TGTGCCAGCAGCCAAGATGACCTTACAGGGGTAGCCTATGGCTACACCTTC,TRBD1,TRBV3-1/TRBV3-2,TRBJ1-2,.
CASSLPTGRRKETQYF,TGTGCCAGCAGCTTACCGACGGGGAGGAGGAAAGAGACCCAGTACTTC,.,TRBV7-3,TRBJ2-5,once
CASSKGTDDNYGYTF,TGTGCCAGCAGTAAAGGGACAGACGATAACTATGGCTACACCTTC,TRBD1,TRBV25-1,TRBJ1-2,.
CASTPPQRPSYEQYF,TGTGCCAGCACCCCGCCCCAGCGCCCCTCCTACGAGCAGTACTTC,.,TRBV28,TRBJ2-7,few
CASSIRQGYEQFF,TGTGCCAGTAGTATTAGGCAGGGGTATGAGCAGTTCTTC,.,TRBV19,TRBJ2-1,.
CASRTGDTGELFF,TGTGCCAGCAGGACAGGGGACACCGGGGAGCTGTTTTTT,TRBD1,TRBV6-5,TRBJ2-2,.
CASRNEGLYGYTF,TGTGCCAGTAGAAACGAGGGGCTATATGGCTACACCTTC,.,TRBV19,TRBJ1-2,.
CASSLEGREYGYTF,TGTGCCAGCAGCTTAGAGGGCAGGGAATATGGCTACACCTTC,.,TRBV7-8,TRBJ1-2,.
CASSSLGYEQYF,TGTGCCAGCAGTTCCTTAGGGTACGAGCAGTACTTC,.,TRBV7-2,TRBJ2-7,few
CASSRLARNNEQFF,TGTGCCAGCAGCAGACTAGCGCGAAACAATGAGCAGTTCTTC,TRBD2,TRBV11-2,TRBJ2-1,.
CASSRPDTQYF,TGTGCCAGCAGCCGACCAGATACGCAGTATTTT,.,TRBV7-6,TRBJ2-3,.
CASSEALLGDTASYGYTF,TGTGCCAGCAGTGAAGCTTTATTGGGAGACACGGCGTCGTATGGCTACACCTTC,.,TRBV6-1,TRBJ1-2,once
CASTRSRANTGELFF,TGTGCCAGCACAAGGAGCAGGGCGAACACCGGGGAGCTGTTTTTT,.,TRBV18,TRBJ2-2,.
CASSPRTGYGQETQYF,TGTGCCAGCAGTCCACGGACAGGTTATGGGCAAGAGACCCAGTACTTC,TRBD1,TRBV27,TRBJ2-5,.
CASSIADKNIQYF,TGTGCCAGTAGTATAGCGGATAAAAACATTCAGTACTTC,.,TRBV19,TRBJ2-4,.
CAWSGDGTPNTEAFF,TGTGCCTGGAGTGGGGACGGGACGCCCAACACTGAAGCTTTCTTT,.,TRBV30,TRBJ1-1,.
CASSPGGESINQPQHF,TGCGCCAGCAGCCCAGGCGGTGAGAGCATCAATCAGCCCCAGCATTTT,.,TRBV5-1,TRBJ1-5,.
CATSDSRRGVTDTQYF,TGTGCCACCAGTGATTCCAGGCGGGGGGTCACAGATACGCAGTATTTT,TRBD2,TRBV24-1,TRBJ2-3,few
CASSREWQETQYF,TGTGCCAGCAGCCGCGAGTGGCAGGAGACCCAGTACTTC,.,TRBV7-3,TRBJ2-5,.
CATVKDRDFRETQYF,TGTGCCACCGTTAAGGACAGGGACTTTAGGGAGACCCAGTACTTC,TRBD1,TRBV24-1,TRBJ2-5,.
CATSRDTGSSYEQYF,TGTGCCACCAGCAGGGACACGGGATCTTCCTACGAGCAGTACTTC,.,TRBV15,TRBJ2-7,few
CASSHGAGGPDEQFF,TGTGCCAGCAGCCACGGGGCGGGAGGGCCCGATGAGCAGTTCTTC,TRBD2,TRBV7-9,TRBJ2-1,.
CASSPYGGEQYF,TGTGCCAGCAGTCCTTATGGGGGCGAGCAGTACTTC,.,TRBV9,TRBJ2-7,.
CASSQELRLEPQHF,TGTGCCAGCAGCCAAGAATTACGTCTGGAGCCCCAGCATTTT,.,TRBV4-2,TRBJ1-5,.
CASSTTGLAGDEQFF,TGTGCCAGCAGCACTACAGGACTAGCGGGAGACGAGCAGTTCTTC,TRBD2,TRBV7-3,TRBJ2-1,.
CATSDFRLSYNEQFF,TGTGCCACCAGTGATTTTCGTCTTTCCTACAATGAGCAGTTCTTC,.,TRBV24-1,TRBJ2-1,.
CASSFEQGGSIYGYTF,TGTGCCAGCAGTTTCGAACAGGGCGGATCTATATATGGCTACACCTTC,.,TRBV27,TRBJ1-2,.
CASSYLGGQDGYTF,TGTGCCAGCAGTTACTTGGGGGGGCAGGATGGCTACACCTTC,.,TRBV6-5,TRBJ1-2,.
CASSLFAGGTEAFF,TGTGCCAGCAGTTTATTTGCGGGGGGCACTGAAGCTTTCTTT,.,TRBV28,TRBJ1-1,.
CALRAYNEQFF,TGTGCCCTAAGGGCCTACAATGAGCAGTTCTTC,.,TRBV6-6,TRBJ2-1,.
CASSARQRGASTDTQYF,TGTGCCAGCAGCGCCAGACAGCGGGGGGCGAGCACAGATACGCAGTATTTT,TRBD2,TRBV9,TRBJ2-3,.
CASSPSRFRATSAFF,TGTGCCAGCAGCCCTTCCAGATTTCGGGCCACGTCGGCTTTCTTT,.,TRBV7-8,TRBJ1-1,.
CASSYVTSGATYEQYF,TGTGCCAGCAGTTACGTTACTAGCGGGGCCACCTACGAGCAGTACTTC,TRBD2,TRBV6-5,TRBJ2-7,once
CASSYSSAQGANEQFF,TGTGCCAGCAGTTACTCGAGTGCGCAGGGGGCCAATGAGCAGTTCTTC,TRBD1,TRBV6-6,TRBJ2-1,.
CASSLPGQGNTEAFF,TGCGCCAGCAGCTTGCCGGGACAGGGGAACACTGAAGCTTTCTTT,TRBD1,TRBV5-1,TRBJ1-1,.
CAWESGAQPQHF,TGTGCCTGGGAGAGTGGGGCTCAGCCCCAGCATTTT,.,TRBV30,TRBJ1-5,.
CASSRSGSFSNEQFF,TGTGCCAGCAGCCGAAGCGGGAGTTTTTCCAATGAGCAGTTCTTC,TRBD2,TRBV7-3,TRBJ2-1,.
CASSLDEVGYTF,TGTGCTAGCAGCTTAGATGAGGTTGGCTACACCTTC,.,TRBV7-7,TRBJ1-2,.
CASSSDKGFFETQYF,TGTGCCAGCAGTTCAGACAAGGGGTTTTTTGAGACCCAGTACTTC,.,TRBV2,TRBJ2-5,.
CASSQLAGVSYEQYF,TGCGCCAGCAGCCAACTAGCGGGGGTCTCCTACGAGCAGTACTTC,TRBD2,TRBV4-1,TRBJ2-7,.
CASRSRVCDTDTQYF,TGTGCAAGTCGCTCAAGGGTATGCGACACAGATACGCAGTATTTT,.,TRBV12-2,TRBJ2-3,.
CASSVTGGAEQFF,TGTGCCAGCAGCGTAACAGGGGGGGCTGAGCAGTTCTTC,.,TRBV7-9,TRBJ2-1,.
CASSTGTGNTQFF,TGTGCCAGCAGCACCGGGACAGGAAATACGCAGTTCTTC,TRBD1,TRBV28,TRBJ2-1,.
CASRGGYNEQFF,TGCGCCAGCAGGGGGGGGTACAATGAGCAGTTCTTC,TRBD2,TRBV5-1,TRBJ2-1,.
CASSLWTSGTDTQYF,TGCGCCAGCAGCCTCTGGACTAGCGGGACAGATACGCAGTATTTT,TRBD2,TRBV5-1,TRBJ2-3,once
CASSRGLAGVDEVGETQYF,TGTGCCAGTAGTAGGGGACTAGCGGGAGTCGACGAGGTTGGAGAGACCCAGTACTTC,TRBD2,TRBV19,TRBJ2-5,.
CATSRSRYSGNTIYF,TGTGCCACCAGCAGAAGCAGGTACTCTGGAAACACCATATATTTT,.,TRBV15,TRBJ1-3,.
CSVWTGYSTDTQYF,TGCAGCGTGTGGACAGGGTATAGCACAGATACGCAGTATTTT,TRBD1,TRBV29-1,TRBJ2-3,.
CASSLEGGNSPLHF,TGCGCCAGCAGCTTGGAAGGGGGTAATTCACCCCTCCACTTT,.,TRBV5-1,TRBJ1-6,.
CASSQVYINTEAFF,TGCGCCAGCAGCCAAGTATACATAAACACTGAAGCTTTCTTT,.,TRBV4-1,TRBJ1-1,.
CASSQDGGVAGELFF,TGTGCCAGCAGCCAAGATGGAGGCGTGGCCGGGGAGCTGTTTTTT,.,TRBV3-1/TRBV3-2,TRBJ2-2,.
CASSYFFTSNEQFF,TGTGCCAGCAGTTACTTCTTCACTAGCAATGAGCAGTTCTTC,.,TRBV6-5,TRBJ2-1,.
CAWSVPPGTSNSPLHF,TGTGCCTGGAGTGTACCCCCCGGGACTTCTAATTCACCCCTCCACTTT,.,TRBV30,TRBJ1-6,.
CASSPTGTEYYGYTF,TGTGCCAGCAGCCCCACCGGGACAGAATACTATGGCTACACCTTC,TRBD1,TRBV5-5,TRBJ1-2,.
CASSPDGFSGNTIYF,TGTGCCAGCAGCCCGGACGGTTTCTCTGGAAACACCATATATTTT,.,TRBV7-9,TRBJ1-3,few